A single sample is the source of the 19 T cell receptor beta chains below, sequenced in a study of control samples from healthy donors and cancer patients. Method: immunoSEQ multiplex PCR; TCRdb's copy keeps in-frame clones and lacks some. The data show some 180,000 clones, and the top ten clones hold approximately 2.2%. Input material: blood. These receptors originate from a woman aged 25 to 45 in good health.

The V call is TRBV2, the J call TRBJ2-7; 7 bases line up with TRBD1. The CDR3 contains 16 residues. With V trimmed by 2 bases and J by 2 bases, 9 bases remained unmatched. Germline CDR1 reads SNHLY; CDR2 reads FYNNEI. As DNA, the CDR3 is TGTGCCAGCAGTGAAACCCGACAGGGACCCACCTACGAGCAGTACTTC. As protein: CASSETRQGPTYEQYF.

The chain employs TRBV11-3 and TRBJ2-2; D gene unclear. With 4 bases removed from V and 7 bases from J, the gap between germline ends came to 4 bases. CDR3 length: 11 residues. Germline loops: CDR1 SGHNT, CDR2 YENEEA. CDR3 nucleotide sequence: TGTGCCAGCAGCTCGAGCGGGGAGCTGTTTTTT. Translated, it gives CASSSSGELFF. The entire variable domain, with the rest obtained from reference TRBV11-3 and TRBJ2-2, is as follows: EAGVVQSPRYKIIEKKQPVAFWCNPISGHNTLYWYLQNLGQGPELLIRYENEEAVDDSQLPKDRFSAERLKGVDSTLKIQPAELGDSAVYLCASSSSGELFFGEGSRLTVL.

V and J are TRBV19 and TRBJ2-5, with D maybe TRBD1 (5 bases). This CDR3 contains 13 residues. V dropped 3 bases and J dropped 5 bases, with 10 bases sitting between them. Per the germline V gene, CDR1 is LNHDA and CDR2 is SQIVND (reference sequence). CDR3 region: CASSIPGLETQYF. The CDR3 region has the DNA TGTGCCAGTAGTATTCCAGGGCTGGAGACCCAGTACTTC.

This sequence joins TRBV27 and TRBJ2-7, with no clear D. The CDR3 is made up of 15 amino acids. The V and J ends lost 3 bases and 2 bases respectively, with 14 bases between them. CDR1 is MNHEY and CDR2 is SMNVEV in the germline V gene (reference sequence). CDR3 bases: TGTGCCAGCAGTTTGGGATTTGGGCCGGCCTACGAGCAGTACTTC. Its protein is CASSLGFGPAYEQYF.

This sequence joins TRBV6-4 and TRBJ2-1; 7 positions agree with TRBD1. This CDR3 has 15 amino acids. Germline lookup yields CDR1 MRHNA and CDR2 SNTAGT. V was clipped by 3 bases and J by 2 bases; unmatched bases: 4. The CDR3: CASSEGGDAYNEQFF. The CDR3 nucleotides read TGTGCCAGCAGTGAAGGGGGCGACGCCTACAATGAGCAGTTCTTC.

V usage is TRBV18 and J usage is TRBJ2-5; no reliable D call. The CDR3 covers 20 residues. Trimming removed 2 bases from V and 2 bases from J, with 27 bases in between. Per germline, CDR1 KGHSH and CDR2 LQKENI. Here the CDR3 reads CASSPVRSLSRSGTQETQYF. Written as DNA, the CDR3 is TGTGCCAGCTCACCAGTTCGCTCTTTATCCCGTTCCGGTACGCAAGAGACCCAGTACTTC.

The chain joins TRBV5-4 to TRBJ1-1, with D unclear. This CDR3 is built from 14 residues. V lost 7 bases and J 5 bases, leaving 18 bases between the germline ends. Per germline, CDR1 SGHNT and CDR2 YYREEE (reference sequence). CDR3 region: CASQGPGLVTEAFF. The CDR3 DNA reads TGTGCCAGCCAAGGCCCGGGGTTAGTAACTGAAGCTTTCTTT.

The V gene is TRBV5-1, the J gene TRBJ2-2, with 11 bases aligning to TRBD1. The CDR3 spans 15 residues. The germline V gene has CDR1 SGHRS and CDR2 YFSETQ. Trimming removed 4 bases from V and 4 bases from J; junction bases left unmatched: 3. The CDR3 sequence is CASSTGTGGTGELFF. The CDR3 DNA reads as TGCGCCAGCAGCACCGGGACAGGGGGCACCGGGGAGCTGTTTTTT.

The gene calls are TRBV7-2 and TRBJ1-4; D is undetermined. Germline assignment: CDR1 SGHTA and CDR2 FQGNSA. The CDR3 runs 12 residues. The V gene lost 1 base and the J gene lost 10 bases, with 7 bases spanning the gap. CDR3 region: CASSLVVGKLFF. CDR3 DNA sequence: TGTGCCAGCAGCTTAGTGGTAGGAAAACTGTTTTTT.

V is TRBV27 and J is TRBJ1-3; maybe TRBD1 (5 bases). The CDR3 totals 17 residues. Germline CDR1 MNHEY, CDR2 SMNVEV (reference sequence). The germline V and J ends were trimmed by 0 bases and 2 bases, with 14 bases remaining between them. CDR3 coding DNA: TGTGCCAGCAGTTTATCTCGGGTCGGGGACCCTGGAAACACCATATATTTT. It yields the protein CASSLSRVGDPGNTIYF.

The chain's CDR3 is CASSLMGSSGNTIYF. CDR3 in DNA: TGCGCCAGCAGCTTGATGGGGTCCTCTGGAAACACCATATATTTT. The V call is TRBV5-1, the J call TRBJ1-3; D gene unclear. Germline V gives CDR1 SGHRS, CDR2 YFSETQ. The ends were cut back, 1 base at V and 0 bases at J, with 8 bases in the middle. This CDR3 has 15 residues.

The CDR3 region is CASSPLSTDTQYF. The DNA of the CDR3 is TGTGCCAGCTCACCACTCAGCACAGATACGCAGTATTTT. The J gene is TRBJ2-3, the V gene TRBV18; unclear D gene. V was shortened by 1 base and J by 0 bases, with 2 bases between the two germline ends. The germline CDR1 and CDR2 sequences are KGHSH and LQKENI. This CDR3 comprises 13 residues.

The chain is built from TRBV9 and TRBJ1-6, with 9 positions matching TRBD1. Germline loops: CDR1 SGDLS, CDR2 YYNGEE. Unmatched junction bases numbered 9, after V lost 4 bases and J lost 4 bases. The CDR3 extends over 17 amino acids. CDR3 sequence: CASSPGQGPLYNSPLHF. The CDR3 nucleotides read TGTGCCAGCAGCCCCGGACAGGGGCCCCTTTATAATTCACCCCTCCACTTT.

V usage is TRBV4-1 and J usage is TRBJ1-5; 9 nucleotides align to TRBD1. The germline V gene encodes CDR1 MGHRA and CDR2 YSYEKL. The CDR3 length is 18 residues. The trim removed 3 bases at V and 6 bases at J, leaving 15 bases unmatched. CDR3 residues: CASSQLYRRGQGSQPQHF. As DNA, the CDR3 is TGCGCCAGCAGCCAGTTATATAGAAGGGGACAGGGTAGTCAGCCCCAGCATTTT.

This chain links TRBV7-2 with TRBJ2-5; TRBD2 matches at 7 bases. The length of the CDR3 is 14 residues. After removal of 1 base from V and 4 bases from J, the junction contained 3 bases not matched to a gene. The germline V gene has CDR1 SGHTA and CDR2 FQGNSA. CDR3 protein: CASSLGGRAETQYF. CDR3 DNA sequence: TGTGCCAGCAGCTTAGGAGGGAGGGCAGAGACCCAGTACTTC.

V usage is TRBV27 and J usage is TRBJ1-1; D is perhaps TRBD1 (6 bases). The germline V gene encodes CDR1 MNHEY and CDR2 SMNVEV (reference sequence). V gave up 5 bases and J gave up 3 bases, with 10 bases separating them. The length of the CDR3 is 13 residues. DNA of the CDR3: TGTGCCAGCAGTCCCAGGGGACACACTGAAGCTTTCTTT. Its translation: CASSPRGHTEAFF.

This chain uses TRBV7-2 with TRBJ1-5; D not resolved. Trimming took 2 bases from V and 2 from J, leaving 7 bases between them. Germline loops: CDR1 SGHTA, CDR2 FQGNSA. CDR3 size: 14 residues. The chain's CDR3 is CASSLYGRNQPQHF. DNA for the CDR3: TGTGCCAGCAGCTTATATGGGCGCAATCAGCCCCAGCATTTT.

The CDR3 sequence is CASSPRDRGEYEQYF. The CDR3 bases are TGTGCCAGCAGCCCGCGGGACAGGGGGGAATACGAGCAGTACTTC. The chain joins TRBV7-6 to TRBJ2-7; 11 nucleotides align to TRBD1. After removal of 5 bases from V and 4 bases from J, the junction contained 7 bases not matched to a gene. This CDR3 is 15 amino acids long. Germline CDR1 is SGHVS and CDR2 is FNYEAQ.

V is TRBV10-3 and J is TRBJ2-3; weak D call: TRBD2 (5 bases). Trimming cost V 3 bases and J 1 base, with 11 bases left between them. The CDR3 extends over 15 amino acids. Germline V gene lookup returns CDR1 ENHRY and CDR2 SYGVKD. This chain's CDR3 is CAISEGSSRTDTQYF. DNA of the CDR3: TGTGCCATCAGTGAAGGATCTAGCCGCACAGATACGCAGTATTTT.